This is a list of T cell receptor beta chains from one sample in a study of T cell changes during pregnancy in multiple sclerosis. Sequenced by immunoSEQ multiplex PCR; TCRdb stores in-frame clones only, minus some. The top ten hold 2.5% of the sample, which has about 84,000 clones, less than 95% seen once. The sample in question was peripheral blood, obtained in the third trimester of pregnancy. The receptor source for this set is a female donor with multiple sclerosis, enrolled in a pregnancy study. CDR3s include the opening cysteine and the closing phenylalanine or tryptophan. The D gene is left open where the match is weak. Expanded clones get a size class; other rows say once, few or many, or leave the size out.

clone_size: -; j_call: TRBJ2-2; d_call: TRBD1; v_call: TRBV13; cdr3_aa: CASSLTSGGPNTGELFF; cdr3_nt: TGTGCCAGCAGCTTAACGTCAGGGGGCCCGAACACCGGGGAGCTGTTTTTT
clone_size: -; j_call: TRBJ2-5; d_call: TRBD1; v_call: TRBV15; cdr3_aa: CATSVQGTQETQYF; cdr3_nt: TGTGCCACCAGCGTACAGGGGACCCAAGAGACCCAGTACTTC
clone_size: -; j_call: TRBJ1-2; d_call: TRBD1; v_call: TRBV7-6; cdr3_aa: CASSLSQGAGDGYTF; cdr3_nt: TGTGCCAGCAGCTTAAGTCAGGGGGCGGGAGATGGCTACACCTTC
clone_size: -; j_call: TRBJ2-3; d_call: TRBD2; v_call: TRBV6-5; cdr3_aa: CASGGGAYTQYF; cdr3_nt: TGTGCCAGCGGGGGGGGTGCATATACGCAGTATTTT
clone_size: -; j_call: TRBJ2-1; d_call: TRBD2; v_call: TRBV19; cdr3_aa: CASSPAPAGGHNEQFF; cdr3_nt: TGTGCCAGTAGTCCCGCCCCTGCGGGGGGCCACAATGAGCAGTTCTTC
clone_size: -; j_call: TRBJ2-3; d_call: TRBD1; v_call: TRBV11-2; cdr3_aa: CASSPRGRGRTDTQYF; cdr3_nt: TGTGCCAGCAGCCCTAGAGGCAGGGGGCGAACAGATACGCAGTATTTT
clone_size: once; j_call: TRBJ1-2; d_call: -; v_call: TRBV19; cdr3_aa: CASSTPGGGYGYTF; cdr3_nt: TGTGCCAGTAGTACCCCCGGGGGAGGCTATGGCTACACCTTC
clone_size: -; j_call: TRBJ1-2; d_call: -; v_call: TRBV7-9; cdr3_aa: CASSLDWVGHGYTF; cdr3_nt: TGTGCCAGCAGCTTAGATTGGGTGGGGCATGGCTACACCTTC
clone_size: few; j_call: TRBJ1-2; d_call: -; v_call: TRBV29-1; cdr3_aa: CSVEGDRRNYGYTF; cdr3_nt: TGCAGCGTTGAAGGCGACAGGCGTAACTATGGCTACACCTTC
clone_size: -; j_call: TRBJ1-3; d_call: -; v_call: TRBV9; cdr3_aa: CASSVTRGGNTIYF; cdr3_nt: TGTGCCAGCAGCGTAACCCGAGGCGGAAACACCATATATTTT
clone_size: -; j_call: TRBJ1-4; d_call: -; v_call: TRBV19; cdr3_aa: CASSIGQYNEKLFF; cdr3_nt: TGTGCCAGTAGTATAGGACAGTATAATGAAAAACTGTTTTTT
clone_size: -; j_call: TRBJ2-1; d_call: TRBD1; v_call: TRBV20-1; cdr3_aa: CGQEAYNEQFF; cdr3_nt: TGCGGACAGGAAGCTTACAATGAGCAGTTCTTC
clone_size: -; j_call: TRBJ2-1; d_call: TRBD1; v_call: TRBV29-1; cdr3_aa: CSGASGTGSNEQFF; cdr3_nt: TGCAGCGGGGCTTCCGGGACAGGGAGCAATGAGCAGTTCTTC
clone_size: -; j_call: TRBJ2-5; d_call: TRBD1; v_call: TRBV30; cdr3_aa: CAWNPGGSTQYF; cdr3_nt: TGTGCCTGGAACCCAGGGGGCTCAACCCAGTACTTC
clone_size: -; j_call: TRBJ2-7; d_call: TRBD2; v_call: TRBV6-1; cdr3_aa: CASSEGASGGYEQYF; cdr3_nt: TGTGCCAGCAGTGAAGGGGCTAGCGGGGGGTACGAGCAGTACTTC
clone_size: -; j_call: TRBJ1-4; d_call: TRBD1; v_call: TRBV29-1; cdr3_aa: CSLLTGADEKLFF; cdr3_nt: TGCAGCTTATTGACAGGGGCGGACGAAAAACTGTTTTTT
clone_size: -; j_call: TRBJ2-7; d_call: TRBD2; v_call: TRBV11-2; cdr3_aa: CASRRLAGGPYEQYF; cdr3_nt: TGTGCCAGCAGACGACTAGCGGGGGGACCTTACGAGCAGTACTTC
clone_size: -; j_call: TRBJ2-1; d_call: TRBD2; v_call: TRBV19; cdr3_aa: CASSPPGAGGPNEQFF; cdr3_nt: TGTGCCAGTAGCCCTCCCGGAGCGGGGGGGCCCAATGAGCAGTTCTTC
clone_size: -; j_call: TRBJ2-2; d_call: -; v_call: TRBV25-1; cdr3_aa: CASSEEGGSGTGELFF; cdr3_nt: TGTGCCAGCAGTGAAGAGGGGGGGTCAGGCACCGGGGAGCTGTTTTTT
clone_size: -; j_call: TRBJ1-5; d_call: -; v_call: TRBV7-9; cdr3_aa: CASSLAGEGQPQHF; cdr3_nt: TGTGCCAGCAGCTTAGCAGGGGAGGGACAGCCCCAGCATTTT
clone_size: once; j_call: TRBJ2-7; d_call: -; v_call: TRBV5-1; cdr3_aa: CASSLGLGASAEQYF; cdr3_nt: TGCGCCAGCAGCTTGGGGTTAGGGGCCTCCGCCGAGCAGTACTTC
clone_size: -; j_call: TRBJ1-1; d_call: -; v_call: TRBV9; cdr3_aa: CASSQGGVTSEAFF; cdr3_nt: TGTGCCAGCAGCCAAGGGGGGGTGACCTCTGAAGCTTTCTTT
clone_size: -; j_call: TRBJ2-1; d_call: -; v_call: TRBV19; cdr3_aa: CASSIDLEAYEQFF; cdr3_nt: TGTGCCAGTAGTATAGATTTAGAAGCATATGAGCAGTTCTTC
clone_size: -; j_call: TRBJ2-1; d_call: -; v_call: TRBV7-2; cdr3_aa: CASSLEYSLVSYNEQFF; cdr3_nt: TGTGCCAGCAGCTTAGAATACAGTCTGGTCTCCTACAATGAGCAGTTCTTC